The rows below give T cell receptor beta chains drawn from one sample of a study of blood T cell repertoires in COVID-19. The table came from immunoSEQ multiplex PCR; TCRdb's copy has only in-frame clones and leaves some out. This table holds roughly 150,000 clones, approximately 90% found once. The sample taken for sequencing was peripheral blood. These receptors were collected from a man aged 18 to 35 with COVID-19, enrolled during active disease. Each CDR3 is given with its conserved first and last residue. Each record gives: clone size, J gene, V gene, D gene, CDR3 DNA, CDR3 protein. The D gene is left open where the match is weak. Size tells how often a clone was seen (once, few, many) or the class of an expanded clone, and some rows leave it out.

NA | TRBJ1-1 | TRBV6-2/TRBV6-3 | NA | TGTGCCAGCAGTTGGAAACCCGGGGACGGACGGGGGACTGAAGCTTTCTTT | CASSWKPGDGRGTEAFF
NA | TRBJ2-3 | TRBV5-1 | TRBD2 | TGCGCCAGCAGCTGGGGACTAGCGGGAGGAGGAAGGACAGATACGCAGTATTTT | CASSWGLAGGGRTDTQYF
NA | TRBJ2-1 | TRBV6-5 | NA | TGTGCCAGCAGCTCGACTACTTCCTACAATGAGCAGTTCTTC | CASSSTTSYNEQFF
NA | TRBJ2-7 | TRBV6-1 | NA | TGTGCCAGCAGTGAAGAACTTTTCTACGAGCAGTACTTC | CASSEELFYEQYF
NA | TRBJ1-2 | TRBV28 | NA | TGTGCCAGCAGTTTAGACAGCTACTATGGCTACACCTTC | CASSLDSYYGYTF
NA | TRBJ1-1 | TRBV28 | TRBD1 | TGTGCCAGCAGTTGGATGGACAGGGGGGAAATGAACACTGAAGCTTTCTTT | CASSWMDRGEMNTEAFF
NA | TRBJ2-7 | TRBV4-1 | NA | TGCGCCAGCAGCCTACCCCAGGCAGGGAAGGACGAGCAGTACTTC | CASSLPQAGKDEQYF
few | TRBJ2-7 | TRBV27 | NA | TGTGCCAGCAGTTTATCCCCGGCGCGGGAGCAGTACTTC | CASSLSPAREQYF
NA | TRBJ1-2 | TRBV5-1 | TRBD1 | TGCGCCAGCGCCCCACGCCCAGGGGGCGTCGAAAGCTATGGCTACACCTTC | CASAPRPGGVESYGYTF
NA | TRBJ2-7 | TRBV27 | NA | TGTGCCAGCAGTTTTGTGGGGGAGGTCGAGCAGTACTTC | CASSFVGEVEQYF
once | TRBJ1-6 | TRBV19 | NA | TGTGCCAGTAGTATTTACGGACTGACCGCGTCCCTCCACTTT | CASSIYGLTASLHF
NA | TRBJ2-5 | TRBV14 | NA | TGTGCCAGCAGCCTCCACTGGGGAGCAGAGACCCAGTACTTC | CASSLHWGAETQYF